This T cell receptor (beta chain) is from a study of tumor-infiltrating lymphocytes in primary liver carcinoma. Across the study: Donors had hepatocellular carcinoma or combined HCC and intrahepatic cholangiocarcinoma.

For blood RNA, unsorted whole blood served as the source, and germline DNA was extracted too. Before the operation took place, four milliliters of peripheral blood were collected. The CDR3 spans 15 residues. The V gene lost 3 bases and the J gene lost 2 bases, with 12 bases spanning the gap. This clonotype was found many times. From 500 ng of total RNA, TCR beta-specific cDNA was reverse-transcribed using a constant-region primer. Three rounds of nested multiplex PCR with slightly modified ARM-PCR produced TCR beta libraries. Investigators reported that the first two PCR rounds, at 10 cycles each, used TRBV1-TRBV30 forward primers with a C-beta reverse primer. TCRdb redid the calling of the multiplex PCR reads with MiXCR, one entry per CDR3 protein. This sample has approximately 300,000 distinct CDR3 sequences, with more than 55% found just once.

The clonotype comes from a man aged 35 to 55 with primary liver carcinoma and hepatitis B virus infection. V gene TRBV12-3 or TRBV12-4 combines with J gene TRBJ2-3; D might be TRBD1 or TRBD2, each matching 5 bases. The sequenced sample was peripheral blood. The CDR3 protein is CASSLGPSATDTQYF. Written as DNA, the CDR3 is TGTGCCAGCAGTTTGGGACCTTCAGCCACAGATACGCAGTATTTT.